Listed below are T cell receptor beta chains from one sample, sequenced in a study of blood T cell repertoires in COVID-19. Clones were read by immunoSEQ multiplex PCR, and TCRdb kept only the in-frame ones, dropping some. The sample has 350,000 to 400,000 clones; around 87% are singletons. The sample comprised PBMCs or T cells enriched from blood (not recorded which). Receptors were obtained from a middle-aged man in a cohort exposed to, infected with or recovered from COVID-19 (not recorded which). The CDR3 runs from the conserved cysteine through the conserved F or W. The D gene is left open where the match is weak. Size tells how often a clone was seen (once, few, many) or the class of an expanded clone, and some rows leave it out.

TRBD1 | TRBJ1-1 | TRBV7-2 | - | TGTGCCAGCAGCTTCACGGGACAGTCCATGAACACTGAAGCTTTCTTT | CASSFTGQSMNTEAFF
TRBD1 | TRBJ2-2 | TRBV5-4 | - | TGTGCCAGCACAACCATAGGACAGGGAGAAACCGGGGAGCTGTTTTTT | CASTTIGQGETGELFF
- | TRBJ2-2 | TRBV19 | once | TGTGCCAGTAGTATCCTAACAGGCACCGGGGAGCTGTTTTTT | CASSILTGTGELFF
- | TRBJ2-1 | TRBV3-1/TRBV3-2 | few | TGTGCCAGCAGCGGAGAGACTTTAGTGGAGTTCTTC | CASSGETLVEFF
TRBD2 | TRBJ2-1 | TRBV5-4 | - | TGTGCCAGCAGCTTTGTTTCGGCGGGAGGCTACAATGAGCAGTTCTTC | CASSFVSAGGYNEQFF
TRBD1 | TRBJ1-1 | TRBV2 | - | TGTGCCAGCATTCGACAGGGGGGAGCTTTCTTT | CASIRQGGAFF
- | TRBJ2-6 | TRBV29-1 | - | TGCAGCGCACGGACAGATGGGGCCAACGTCCTGACTTTC | CSARTDGANVLTF
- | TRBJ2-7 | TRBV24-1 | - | TGTGCCACCAGTGATCCGACTAGAGCCCACGAGCAGTACTTC | CATSDPTRAHEQYF
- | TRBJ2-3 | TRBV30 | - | TGTGCCTCACTAGGAGATACAGATACGCAGTATTTT | CASLGDTDTQYF
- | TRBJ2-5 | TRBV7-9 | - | TGTGCCAGCAGCTTGGGGGCAGCACAAGAGACCCAGTACTTC | CASSLGAAQETQYF
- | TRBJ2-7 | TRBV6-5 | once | TGTGCCAGCAGAGGGGCAAGCAACGTAGCCTACGAGCAGTACTTC | CASRGASNVAYEQYF
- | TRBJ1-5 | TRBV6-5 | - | TGTGCCAGCAGCCGGGGGGGAAGCCGGGAGCCCCAGCATTTT | CASSRGGSREPQHF
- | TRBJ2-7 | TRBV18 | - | TGTGCCAGCTCACCAGGGGCAAGCTCCTACGAGCAGTACTTC | CASSPGASSYEQYF
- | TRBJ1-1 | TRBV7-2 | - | TGTGCCAGCAGCAGGGGCGAGAACACTGAAGCTTTCTTT | CASSRGENTEAFF
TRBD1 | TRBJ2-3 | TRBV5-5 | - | TGTGCCAGCAGCTTGCAACCAGGGGGCATCACAGATACGCAGTATTTT | CASSLQPGGITDTQYF
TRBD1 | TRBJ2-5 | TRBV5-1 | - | TGCGCCAGCAGCTCTTGGACAGGGTCCCAAGAGACCCAGTACTTC | CASSSWTGSQETQYF
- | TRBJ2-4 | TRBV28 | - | TGTGCCAGCAGCCCCTCCAGGGAACCACTAGCCAAAAACATTCAGTACTTC | CASSPSREPLAKNIQYF
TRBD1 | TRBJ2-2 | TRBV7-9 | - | TGTGCCAGCAGCCGATTACAGGGGGCTCTCACCGGGGAGCTGTTTTTT | CASSRLQGALTGELFF
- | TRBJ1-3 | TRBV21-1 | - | TGTGCCAGCAGCAAAGTTGCTACAGGAAGAGGAAACACCATATATTTT | CASSKVATGRGNTIYF
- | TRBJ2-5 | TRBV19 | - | TGTGCCAGTAGTATAGTAGGCGGCATAGAGACCCAGTACTTC | CASSIVGGIETQYF
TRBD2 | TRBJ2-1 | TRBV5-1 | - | TGCGCCAGCAGCCCCCAGCGGGAGCGATACAATGAGCAGTTCTTC | CASSPQRERYNEQFF
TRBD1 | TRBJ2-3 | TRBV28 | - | TGTGCCAGCAGTCCCGGACAGGGGTCAGATACGCAGTATTTT | CASSPGQGSDTQYF
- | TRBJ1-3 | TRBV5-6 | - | TGTGCCAGCACCACACCGCCAGGGTATGGAAACACCATATATTTT | CASTTPPGYGNTIYF
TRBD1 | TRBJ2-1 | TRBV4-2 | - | TGTGCCAGCAGCCCAAGAGGAGGACAGGGCAATGAGCAGTTCTTC | CASSPRGGQGNEQFF
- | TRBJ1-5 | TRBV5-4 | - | TGTGCCAGCAGCGATCAGGGTAAGCAGCCCCAGCATTTT | CASSDQGKQPQHF
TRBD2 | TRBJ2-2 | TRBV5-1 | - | TGCGCCAGCATGAGTACTATGGCGGGAGTTATGGGGGAGCTGTTTTTT | CASMSTMAGVMGELFF
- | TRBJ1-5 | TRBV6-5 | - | TGTGCCAGCATGCGGAGACTTAATCAGCCCCAGCATTTT | CASMRRLNQPQHF
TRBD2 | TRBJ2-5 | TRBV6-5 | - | TGTGCCAGCAGTTACGGCGGAGGCTCGGGGGGGACCCAGTACTTC | CASSYGGGSGGTQYF
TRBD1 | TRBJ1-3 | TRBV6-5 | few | TGTGCCAGCAGTCGGACAGGGGGAAACACCATATATTTT | CASSRTGGNTIYF
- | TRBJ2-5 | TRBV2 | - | TGTGCCAGCGGCAAGGGAGGAGAGACCCAGTACTTC | CASGKGGETQYF
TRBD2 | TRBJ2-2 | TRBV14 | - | TGTGCCAGCAGCCATTCGGGACTAGTCGGGGAGCTGTTTTTT | CASSHSGLVGELFF
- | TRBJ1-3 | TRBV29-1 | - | TGCAGCGGAGGAGAAGGCGCTGGAAACACCATATATTTT | CSGGEGAGNTIYF
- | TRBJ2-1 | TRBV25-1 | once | TGTGCCAGCAGTGAAAACCTCCCGGGACTTGGGGAGCAGTTCTTC | CASSENLPGLGEQFF
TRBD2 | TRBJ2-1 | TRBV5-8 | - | TGTGCCAGCAGCTTGGGACTAGCGGGAGTAGGTGAGCAGTTCTTC | CASSLGLAGVGEQFF
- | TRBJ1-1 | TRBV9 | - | TGTGCCAGCAGCGGTCAGGGTATTGAAGCTTTCTTT | CASSGQGIEAFF
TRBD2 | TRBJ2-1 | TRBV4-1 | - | TGCGCCAGCAGCCGACTAAAAAGAATACCAGGACTAGCGGCCTGGGGCAATGAGCAGTTCTTC | CASSRLKRIPGLAAWGNEQFF
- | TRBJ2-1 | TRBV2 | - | TGTGCCACCTGGCGGGACAGTCGCTCCAATGAGCAGTTCTTC | CATWRDSRSNEQFF
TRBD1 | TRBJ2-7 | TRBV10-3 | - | TGTGCCATTGGACAGGGAATCTACGAGCAGTACTTC | CAIGQGIYEQYF
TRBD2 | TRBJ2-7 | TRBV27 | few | TGTGCCAGCAGTCCCGGGACTAGCGGGAGGGTGGAGCAGTACTTC | CASSPGTSGRVEQYF
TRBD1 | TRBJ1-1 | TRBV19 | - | TGTGCCAGTCGCCCCCAGGGGGCCCCTGAAGCTTTCTTT | CASRPQGAPEAFF
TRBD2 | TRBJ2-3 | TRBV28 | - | TGTGCCAGCAGTTTACTAGCGGGAGTTTCACCAGATACGCAGTATTTT | CASSLLAGVSPDTQYF
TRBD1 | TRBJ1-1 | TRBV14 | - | TGTGCCAGCAGCCAGGCAAGACAGGGGAAAACTGAAGCTTTCTTT | CASSQARQGKTEAFF